This passage covers 5 T cell receptor beta chains from one sample sequenced in a study of T cells in Graves' hyperthyroidism and ophthalmopathy. Amplification yielded TCR beta CDR3 regions, with RNA transcripts as the source. TCR CDR3 regions were first amplified by RT-PCR with HTBI primers. TCRdb reprocessed the multiplex PCR reads via MiXCR and lists one record per CDR3 protein. The sample has roughly 250,000 distinct CDR3 sequences, just over 14% seen once; the top ten hold approximately 12%. Material: blood. The source is a woman aged 35 to 49 with Graves' hyperthyroidism that later progressed to Graves' ophthalmopathy.

This clonotype was detected ten times or more. The chain combines TRBV12-5 with TRBJ2-2, with D perhaps TRBD1 (6 bases). V was shortened by 6 bases and J by 0 bases, with 8 bases between the two germline ends. Germline V gives CDR1 LGHNT, CDR2 FRNRAP. The CDR3 is made up of 14 amino acids. The CDR3 DNA follows: TGTGCTAGTGGCCAGGGGTCGAACACCGGGGAGCTGTTTTTT. Residues: CASGQGSNTGELFF.

This clonotype was found a few times. J is TRBJ2-1 and V is TRBV4-2, with D hard to call. Deletions cut 1 base from V and 5 bases from J, with 6 bases between. The CDR3 loop spans 13 amino acids. CDR1 LGHNA and CDR2 YNFKEQ come from the germline V gene. CDR3 sequence: CASSQGNHNEQFF. The CDR3 bases are TGTGCCAGCAGCCAAGGGAATCACAATGAGCAGTTCTTC.

The CDR3 region is CSATTDRSLVVLTF. CDR3 DNA sequence: TGCAGTGCTACGACCGACAGGAGCCTTGTCGTCCTGACTTTC. The V gene is TRBV20-1, the J gene TRBJ2-6, with D maybe TRBD1 (6 bases). Trimming shortened V by 4 bases and J by 12 bases, and 19 bases separated the two germline ends. Per the germline V gene, CDR1 is DFQATT and CDR2 is SNEGSKA (reference sequence). This CDR3 has 14 amino acids.

In its sample, this clonotype was seen many times. The chain joins TRBV11-2 to TRBJ2-3; 9 bases map to TRBD2. Germline lookup yields CDR1 SGHAT and CDR2 FQNNGV. This CDR3 comprises 17 residues. J lost 3 bases, V lost 1 base, and 8 bases had no gene match. The CDR3 DNA reads TGTGCCAGCAGCTTAGTCCCAGCGGGAGGCGAAACAGATACGCAGTATTTT. This sequence encodes CASSLVPAGGETDTQYF. Full variable domain (remainder filled in from reference TRBV11-2 and TRBJ2-3): EAGVAQSPRYKIIEKRQSVAFWCNPISGHATLYWYQQILGQGPKLLIQFQNNGVVDDSQLPKDRFSAERLKGVDSTLKIQPAKLEDSAVYLCASSLVPAGGETDTQYFGPGTRLTVL.

This clonotype was counted many times. The V gene is TRBV28, the J gene TRBJ1-5; D possibly corresponds to TRBD1 (5 bases). CDR3 length: 17 amino acids. Trimming removed 3 bases at V and 0 bases at J, with 15 bases between. The V gene's germline CDR1 is MDHEN and CDR2 SYDVKM. The CDR3 nucleotides are TGTGCCAGCAGTTTGACTAGCGACAGTTATAGCAATCAGCCCCAGCATTTT. Residues: CASSLTSDSYSNQPQHF. Drawing the rest from reference TRBV28 and TRBJ1-5, the complete variable domain is DVKVTQSSRYLVKRTGEKVFLECVQDMDHENMFWYRQDPGLGLRLIYFSYDVKMKEKGDIPEGYSVSREKKERFSLILESASTNQTSMYLCASSLTSDSYSNQPQHFGDGTRLSIL.